This is a list of T cell receptor beta chains from one sample in a study of cytomegalovirus exposure and HLA in healthy donors. Profiled with immunoSEQ multiplex PCR; TCRdb holds only in-frame clones, not every one. Among around 59,000 clones listed, over 70% were seen once. Sequences were obtained from PBMCs. These receptors were collected from a woman in her 40s in good health and CMV-seronegative. Both conserved end residues are part of each CDR3. A D gene is named only where the DNA matches it firmly.

v_gene	d_gene	j_gene	CDR3aa	CDR3nt
TRBV7-2	.	TRBJ2-7	CASSLEPSPYEQYF	TGTGCCAGCAGCTTAGAGCCGTCTCCCTACGAGCAGTACTTC
TRBV5-1	TRBD1	TRBJ2-2	CASSSRDSNTGELFF	TGCGCCAGCAGCTCCCGGGACAGCAACACCGGGGAGCTGTTTTTT
TRBV30	TRBD2	TRBJ2-5	CAWSVGLVGETQYF	TGTGCCTGGAGTGTGGGACTAGTAGGAGAGACCCAGTACTTC
TRBV4-3	TRBD2	TRBJ2-3	CASSQGYSGSSTDTQYF	TGCGCCAGCAGCCAAGGGTATAGCGGGAGCAGCACAGATACGCAGTATTTT
TRBV27	TRBD2	TRBJ2-5	CASRGLAGGPQETQYF	TGTGCCAGCAGGGGCCTAGCGGGAGGGCCTCAAGAGACCCAGTACTTC
TRBV18	.	TRBJ1-5	CASSRSREAMTQPQHF	TGTGCCAGCTCCCGGTCACGGGAGGCGATGACTCAGCCCCAGCATTTT
TRBV14	.	TRBJ2-3	CASSQITLTTDTQYF	TGTGCCAGCAGCCAAATTACTCTGACAACAGATACGCAGTATTTT
TRBV15	TRBD1	TRBJ2-2	CATRGTGGTGELFF	TGTGCCACCCGCGGGACAGGGGGCACCGGGGAGCTGTTTTTT
TRBV15	TRBD1	TRBJ1-1	CATSRRQGADTEAFF	TGTGCCACCAGCAGGAGGCAGGGGGCGGACACTGAAGCTTTCTTT
TRBV9	TRBD1	TRBJ2-7	CASIEGTQGDYEQYF	TGTGCCAGCATTGAGGGCACCCAGGGGGACTACGAGCAGTACTTC
TRBV11-3	.	TRBJ1-2	CASSSLTRGDRYGYTF	TGTGCCAGCAGCTCCCTGACCCGGGGGGATCGGTATGGCTACACCTTC